The 6 T cell receptor beta chains in this list originate from one sample, sequenced in a study of CXCR3-negative and CXCR3-positive naive CD8 T cells. The libraries of TRB cDNA were prepared using 5' RACE with UMI labels. TCRdb derives one entry per CDR3 protein from the 5' RACE reads, leaving out DNA. This listing includes about 120,000 distinct CDR3 sequences. The source material was naive CXCR3- CD8+ T cells from blood. The sample's subset: CD45RO-CCR7+CD27+CD95- naive CD8+ T cells lacking CXCR3 (TNR3-). The receptors originated from a human donor in good health. Some clones in this sample may be carry-over from other donors' samples.

The chain is built from TRBV29-1 and TRBJ2-3; TCRdb proposes TRBD2, but this gene call is untestable without DNA. The length of the CDR3 is 13 residues. Germline CDR1 is SQVTM and CDR2 is ANQGSEA. This CDR3 reads CSVPTMDYHTQYF.

V gene TRBV4-1 combines with J gene TRBJ2-3; TCRdb gives TRBD2 as the D gene, but with no DNA this cannot be confirmed. This CDR3 contains 16 residues. Germline V gene sequence: CDR1 MGHRA, CDR2 YSYEKL. CDR3 sequence: CASSQETSVGRDTQYF.

The J gene is TRBJ2-1, the V gene TRBV19; checking the TCRdb D call of TRBD2 is not possible without DNA. The CDR3 totals 16 residues. The V gene's germline CDR1 is LNHDA and CDR2 SQIVND (reference sequence). The CDR3 loop reads CASSIEGAGGYNEQFF.

This chain uses TRBV30 with TRBJ2-7. CDR1 and CDR2 from the germline V gene are GTSNPN and SVGIG (reference sequence). This CDR3 has 13 amino acids. CDR3: CAWSVHRSYEQYF.

The chain combines TRBV12-3 or TRBV12-4 with TRBJ2-1; TCRdb names TRBD1, which stays unverified in the absence of DNA. CDR3 length equals 12 residues. The CDR3 protein is CASTSPGQGQFF.

The rearrangement links TRBV6-2 or TRBV6-3 to TRBJ2-7; TCRdb proposes TRBD1, but this gene call is untestable without DNA. CDR1 is MNHEY and CDR2 is SVGEGT in the germline V gene. CDR3 size: 14 residues. This CDR3 is CASSYIQGPGEQYF.